The entry that follows covers one TCR beta chain sequence. Its antigen is still unknown. The method was immunoSEQ multiplex PCR; TCRdb's version includes in-frame clones alone and lacks a portion of them. This sample has about 78,000 clones; 95% to 98% occur once, and the top ten carry just over 0.03%. The study used thymus tissue resected during corrective heart surgery. The donors were infants in Finland with congenital heart defects, otherwise immunologically healthy. The data were obtained in a study of human thymus T cells. Study-level findings and limits: Unrelated people showed highly overlapping thymic repertoires, related research reported.

The sequenced sample consisted of thymus tissue. The sequence was collected from a boy younger than two with a congenital heart defect but otherwise immunologically healthy.

Here the CDR3 DNA reads TGTGCCAGCAGCTTCGGGATGAGGATAGCGACCGAGCAGTACTTC. Translating it yields CASSFGMRIATEQYF. The chain recombines TRBV5-5 with TRBJ2-7, with D tentatively TRBD2 (5 bases). CDR3 length: 15 residues. Germline-derived CDR1 and CDR2 are SGHKS and YYEKEE (reference sequence). V lost 2 bases and J 6 bases, leaving 18 bases between the germline ends.